Listed here are 8 T cell receptor beta chains from one sample, sequenced in a study of T cells in localized non-small cell lung cancer. The repertoire was sequenced with immunoSEQ multiplex PCR; TCRdb's copy has only in-frame clones and lacks some. In the table there are just under 35,000 clones, approximately 90% of which are singletons. The sample consisted of peripheral blood mononuclear cells, taken before any cancer treatment. The receptors originated from a female donor over 55 with stage II lung adenocarcinoma.

The V gene is TRBV28, the J gene TRBJ2-1; possibly TRBD1 for D (6 bases). The CDR3 has 14 amino acids. Germline values: CDR1 MDHEN, CDR2 SYDVKM. V lost 4 bases and J lost 7, with 14 bases in between. The CDR3 here is CASSSGDRRNEQFF. The CDR3 coding sequence is TGTGCCAGCAGTTCAGGGGACCGTCGGAATGAGCAGTTCTTC.

Only one count was recorded for this clone. The V and J genes are TRBV5-1 and TRBJ2-1; D not resolved. This CDR3 is 14 amino acids long. The germline V and J ends were trimmed by 4 bases and 5 bases, with 13 bases remaining between them. Germline V gives CDR1 SGHRS, CDR2 YFSETQ. DNA of the CDR3: TGCGCCAGCAGCCTCATCCCAAGGAACAATGAGCAGTTCTTC. This encodes CASSLIPRNNEQFF.

The chain has TRBV5-1 and TRBJ1-2, with 7 bases that match TRBD1. CDR1 is SGHRS and CDR2 is YFSETQ in the germline V gene. V lost 4 bases to trimming and J lost 8 bases; unmatched junction nucleotides: 17. The CDR3 has 16 amino acids. CDR3 sequence (DNA): TGCGCCAGCAGCGAAGCCGGGACAGACAACCCCGGGGGCTACACCTTC. Translation gives CASSEAGTDNPGGYTF.

This sequence joins TRBV13 and TRBJ2-5, with TRBD1 matching over 8 bases. The junction had 6 bases not matched to a gene; V was cut back by 4 bases and J by 5 bases. CDR1 is PRHDT and CDR2 is FYEKMQ in the germline V gene (reference sequence). The CDR3 sequence is 14 residues long. The CDR3 sequence is CASSSRTGKETQYF. Written as DNA, the CDR3 is TGTGCCAGCAGCTCCCGGACAGGGAAGGAGACCCAGTACTTC.

The table lists this clone with a count of one. This chain joins TRBV9 and TRBJ2-7; possibly TRBD1 or TRBD2 for D (5 bases each). The CDR3 has 17 amino acids. Germline V gene data show CDR1 as SGDLS and CDR2 as YYNGEE. V dropped 4 bases and J dropped 2 bases, with 22 bases sitting between them. The CDR3 nucleotides read TGTGCCAGCAGCACCCCCCGTTTGGGGGACGAACCCTACGAGCAGTACTTC. Translating it yields CASSTPRLGDEPYEQYF. Complete variable domain (other parts from reference TRBV9 and TRBJ2-7): DSGVTQTPKHLITATGQRVTLRCSPRSGDLSVYWYQQSLDQGLQFLIQYYNGEERAKGNILERFSAQQFPDLHSELNLSSLELGDSALYFCASSTPRLGDEPYEQYFGPGTRLTVT.

The DNA of the CDR3 is TGTGCCAGCACCCGGTTTCGGGGTGATCAGCCCCAGCATTTT. Encoded protein: CASTRFRGDQPQHF. The genes are TRBV5-8 and TRBJ1-5, with no clear D. Trimming removed 6 bases from V and 5 bases from J, with 15 bases in between. Germline lookup yields CDR1 SGHTS and CDR2 YDEGEE. The CDR3 totals 14 residues.

The rearrangement uses TRBV7-7 and TRBJ2-6, with no clear D. Trimming left V 5 bases short and J 2 bases short, with 10 bases between. Germline V CDR1 and CDR2: SSHAT, FNYEAQ (reference sequence). CDR3 length: 15 residues. CDR3 protein: CASSAGKTGANVLTF. DNA for the CDR3: TGTGCCAGCAGCGCCGGAAAGACTGGGGCCAACGTCCTGACTTTC.

The V call is TRBV15, the J call TRBJ2-5; D gene uncertain. Trimming left V 3 bases short and J 4 bases short, with 12 bases between. CDR3 length: 14 amino acids. Germline V gene data show CDR1 as LNHNV and CDR2 as YYDKDF (reference sequence). The CDR3 DNA follows: TGTGCCACCAGCAGCAGGAAGAGTCTAGAGACCCAGTACTTC. It encodes CATSSRKSLETQYF.